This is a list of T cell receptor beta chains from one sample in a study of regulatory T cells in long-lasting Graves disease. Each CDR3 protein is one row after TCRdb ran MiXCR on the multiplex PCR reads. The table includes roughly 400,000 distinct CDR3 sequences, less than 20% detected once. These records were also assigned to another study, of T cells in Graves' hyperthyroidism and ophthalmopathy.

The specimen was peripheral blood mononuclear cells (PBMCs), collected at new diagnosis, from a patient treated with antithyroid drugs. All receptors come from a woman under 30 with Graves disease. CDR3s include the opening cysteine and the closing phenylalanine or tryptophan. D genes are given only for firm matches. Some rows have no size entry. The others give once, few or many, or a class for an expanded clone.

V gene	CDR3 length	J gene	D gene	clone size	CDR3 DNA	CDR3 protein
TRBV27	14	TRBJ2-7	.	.	TGTGCCAGTGGACTCCGCAGTACCTCCTACGAGCAGTACTTC	CASGLRSTSYEQYF
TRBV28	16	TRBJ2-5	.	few	TGTGCCAGCAGTTTAATAGGGTTGAGGGACCAAGAGGCCCAGTACTTC	CASSLIGLRDQEAQYF
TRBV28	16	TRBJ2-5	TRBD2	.	TGTGCCAGCAGTCGTGGGACTAGCGGGAGGGTTGAGACCCAGTACTTC	CASSRGTSGRVETQYF
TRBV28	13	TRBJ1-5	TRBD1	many	TGTGCCAGCTCGGGACAGGGGAATCAGCCCCAGCATTTT	CASSGQGNQPQHF
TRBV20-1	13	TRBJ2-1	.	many	TGCAGTGCCTACCGAGGGACTGACAATGAGCAGTTCTTC	CSAYRGTDNEQFF
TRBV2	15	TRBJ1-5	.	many	TGTGCCAGCAGTGAAGGAACGGGGAGCAATCAGCCCCAGCATTTT	CASSEGTGSNQPQHF
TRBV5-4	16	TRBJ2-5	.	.	TGTGCCAGCAGCTTCGGGGGCGTCTCCTTTCAAGAGACCCAGTACTTC	CASSFGGVSFQETQYF
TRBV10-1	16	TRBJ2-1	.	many	TGCGCCAGCAGTGATTTTAAGGGGAGCTCCTACAATGAGCAGTTCTTC	CASSDFKGSSYNEQFF
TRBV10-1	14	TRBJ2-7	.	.	TGCGCCAGCAGTGAGTCCAGCGGGCCCTACGAGCAGTACTTC	CASSESSGPYEQYF
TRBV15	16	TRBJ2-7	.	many	TGTGCCACCAGCAGAGCCGGCCAGGACAGCCCCTACGAGCAGTACTTC	CATSRAGQDSPYEQYF
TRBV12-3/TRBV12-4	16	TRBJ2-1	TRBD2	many	TGTGCCAGCACCAAACCGGGACTAGCGGGAGTTAATGAGCAGTTCTTC	CASTKPGLAGVNEQFF
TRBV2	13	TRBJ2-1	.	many	TGTGCCACCATGCGGGACCGTGAGGATGAGCAGTTCTTC	CATMRDREDEQFF
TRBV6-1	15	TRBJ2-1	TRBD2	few	TGTGCCAGCAGTCTAACTAGCGGGAGGGCCGACGAGCAATTCTTC	CASSLTSGRADEQFF
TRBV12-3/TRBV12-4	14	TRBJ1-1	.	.	TGTGCCGGCAGAATAGGGTTGTCGGACACTGAAGCTTTCTTT	CAGRIGLSDTEAFF
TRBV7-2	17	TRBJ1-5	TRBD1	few	TGTGCCAGCAGCTTAGGGGGGACAGGGGTGAGCAATCAGCCCCAGCATTTT	CASSLGGTGVSNQPQHF
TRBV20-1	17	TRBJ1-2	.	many	TGCAGTGCAACCCCCATCGCCGGGACCACCACAACCTATGGCTACACCTTC	CSATPIAGTTTTYGYTF
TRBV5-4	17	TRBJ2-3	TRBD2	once	TGTGCCAGCAGCTTTATTCGACTAGCGGGCCGCACAGATACGCAGTATTTT	CASSFIRLAGRTDTQYF
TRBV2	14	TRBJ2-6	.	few	TGTGCCAGCAGGGGGGGCGCTGGGGCCAACGTCCTGACTTTC	CASRGGAGANVLTF
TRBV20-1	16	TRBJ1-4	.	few	TGCAGTGCTAAAAAAGCTTTAGGGGTTGGAAATGAAAAACTGTTTTTT	CSAKKALGVGNEKLFF
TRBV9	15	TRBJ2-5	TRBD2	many	TGTGCCAGCAGCGTACTAGCGGATAGCCAAGAGACCCAGTACTTC	CASSVLADSQETQYF
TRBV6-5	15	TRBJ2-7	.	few	TGTGCCAGCAGTTACTCGAACGGGGGCGTTGGGGAGCAGTACTTC	CASSYSNGGVGEQYF
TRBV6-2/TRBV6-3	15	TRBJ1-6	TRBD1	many	TGTGCCAGCAGTTACGGCGACAGGGTCGGTTCACCCCTCCACTTT	CASSYGDRVGSPLHF
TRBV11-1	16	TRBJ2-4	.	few	TGCGCCAGCAGCCAAGGTGTCGGTATAGCCAAAAACATTCAGTACTTC	CASSQGVGIAKNIQYF
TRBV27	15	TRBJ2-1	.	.	TGTGCCAGCGGGGGGCTGGTTTCTATCTACAATGAGCAGTTCTTC	CASGGLVSIYNEQFF
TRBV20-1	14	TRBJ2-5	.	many	TGCAGTGCTAGAGTAACCGCCACTCAAGAGACCCAGTACTTC	CSARVTATQETQYF
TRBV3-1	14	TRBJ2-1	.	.	TGTGCCAGCAGCCAATCTGGGATTTACAATGAGCAGTTCTTC	CASSQSGIYNEQFF
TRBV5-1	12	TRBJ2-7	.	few	TGCGCCAGCAGCTTGGGCGACAGTGGGCAGTACTTC	CASSLGDSGQYF
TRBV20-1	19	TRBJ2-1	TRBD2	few	TGCAGTGCTCCCCCGCCCGAAATTTTTAGCGGGAGGGCCGGGAATGAGCAGTTCTTC	CSAPPPEIFSGRAGNEQFF
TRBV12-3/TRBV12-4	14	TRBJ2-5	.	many	TGTGCCAGCAGTTACTCCGGGCAGGAGGAGACCCAGTACTTC	CASSYSGQEETQYF
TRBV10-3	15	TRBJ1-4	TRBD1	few	TGTGCCATCAGTGAGCAGGGGGCAACTAATGAAAAACTGGTTTTT	CAISEQGATNEKLVF
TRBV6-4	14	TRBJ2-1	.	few	TGTGCCAGCAGTGAATCCGGTGGGGCGGAGGAGCAGTTCTTC	CASSESGGAEEQFF
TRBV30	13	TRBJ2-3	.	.	TGTGCCTGGAGCCGTCAGGGAACAGATACGCAGTATTTT	CAWSRQGTDTQYF
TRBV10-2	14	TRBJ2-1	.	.	TGCGCCAGCAGTGAGCCGGGGAAGCATCCTGAGCAGTTCTTC	CASSEPGKHPEQFF
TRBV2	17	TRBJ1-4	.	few	TGTGCCAGCAATGAGGCAGGGTCAGAGGGGGCTAATGAAAAACTGTTTTTT	CASNEAGSEGANEKLFF
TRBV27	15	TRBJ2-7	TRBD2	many	TGTGCCAGCAGTCCCCAGGGACTAGACACCTACGAGCAGTACTTC	CASSPQGLDTYEQYF
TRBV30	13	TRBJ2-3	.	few	TGTGCCTGGAGTGTCACGGACACAGATACGCAGTATTTT	CAWSVTDTDTQYF
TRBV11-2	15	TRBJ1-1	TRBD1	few	TGTGCCACCAGCAGAGATCCGACAGGGGACACTGAAGCTTTCTTT	CATSRDPTGDTEAFF
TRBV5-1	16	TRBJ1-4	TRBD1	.	TGCGCCAGCAGCTCTACCTGGACAGGGCTTAATGAAAAACTGTTTTTT	CASSSTWTGLNEKLFF
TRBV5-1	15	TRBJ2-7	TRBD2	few	TGCGCCAGCCGTGCTCAGACGGGAGGGTCCTACGAGCAGTACTTC	CASRAQTGGSYEQYF
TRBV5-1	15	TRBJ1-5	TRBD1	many	TGCGCCAGCAGCTTGGGGGACAGCCTCAATCAGCCCCAGCATTTT	CASSLGDSLNQPQHF
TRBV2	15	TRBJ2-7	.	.	TGTGCCAGCAGCCACAATCGGGGGGACACCTACGAGCAGTACTTC	CASSHNRGDTYEQYF
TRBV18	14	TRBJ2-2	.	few	TGTGCCAGCTCACCAGCTGACGTTCTCGGGGAGCTGTTTTTT	CASSPADVLGELFF
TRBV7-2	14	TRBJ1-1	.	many	TGTGCCAGCAGCACACACAGGGCTCGCACTGAAGCTTTCTTT	CASSTHRARTEAFF
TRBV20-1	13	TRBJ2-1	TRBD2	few	TGCAGTGCTGGGACTAGCGGCTTCAATGAGCAGTTCTTC	CSAGTSGFNEQFF
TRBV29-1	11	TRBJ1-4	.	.	TGCAGCGTTGCGGTAAATGAAAAACTGTTTTTT	CSVAVNEKLFF
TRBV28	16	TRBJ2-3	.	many	TGTGCCAGCAGCCTCTCTGGCGACGAGGGGGCAGATACGCAGTATTTT	CASSLSGDEGADTQYF
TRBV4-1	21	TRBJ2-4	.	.	TGCGCCAGCAGCTCAGGGGCGGGACTGGCGTTGACAAGGGGGAGCAAAAACATTCAGTACTTC	CASSSGAGLALTRGSKNIQYF
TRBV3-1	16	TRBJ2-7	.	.	TGTGCCAGCAGCGACTCCCGGGAACCCAACTCCTACGAGCAGTACTTC	CASSDSREPNSYEQYF
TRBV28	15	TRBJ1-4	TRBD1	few	TGTGCCAGCAGTTTCAGGGGGTCAACTAATGAAAAACTGTTTTTT	CASSFRGSTNEKLFF
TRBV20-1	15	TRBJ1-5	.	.	TGCAGTGCTAGAGATCCAGGGAATAGCAATCAGCCCCAGCATTTT	CSARDPGNSNQPQHF
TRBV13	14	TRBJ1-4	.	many	TGTGCCAGCAGCTTTCCCGGGTTCAATGAAAAACTGTTTTTT	CASSFPGFNEKLFF
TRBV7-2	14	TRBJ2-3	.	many	TGTGCCAGCAGCTTAGCGGGAATTATAGATACGCAGTATTTT	CASSLAGIIDTQYF